This T cell receptor (beta chain) originates from a study of shared clonotypes between healthy human individuals. Broader study findings: It was anticipated that sequencing depth would influence how many clonotypes donors shared.

The germline CDR1 and CDR2 sequences are MNHEY and SMNVEV (reference sequence). The CDR3 totals 15 residues. Trimming removed 5 bases at V and 3 bases at J, with 16 bases between. Data came from immunoSEQ multiplex PCR; TCRdb stores just in-frame clones and leaves some out. The table shows almost 750,000 clones, with roughly 72% occurring only once. Worth noting for this clone: Its antigen is unidentified.

The source is a woman in her 30s in good health. Sequenced material: memory CD4+ T cells sorted from blood. Subset indicated: CD45RA-negative fraction. This rearrangement joins TRBV27 to TRBJ2-5; perhaps TRBD2 as D (6 bases). CDR3 sequence (DNA): TGTGCCAGCAGTGCCCCGGGACTTGAGAAAGAGACCCAGTACTTC. Translated: CASSAPGLEKETQYF.